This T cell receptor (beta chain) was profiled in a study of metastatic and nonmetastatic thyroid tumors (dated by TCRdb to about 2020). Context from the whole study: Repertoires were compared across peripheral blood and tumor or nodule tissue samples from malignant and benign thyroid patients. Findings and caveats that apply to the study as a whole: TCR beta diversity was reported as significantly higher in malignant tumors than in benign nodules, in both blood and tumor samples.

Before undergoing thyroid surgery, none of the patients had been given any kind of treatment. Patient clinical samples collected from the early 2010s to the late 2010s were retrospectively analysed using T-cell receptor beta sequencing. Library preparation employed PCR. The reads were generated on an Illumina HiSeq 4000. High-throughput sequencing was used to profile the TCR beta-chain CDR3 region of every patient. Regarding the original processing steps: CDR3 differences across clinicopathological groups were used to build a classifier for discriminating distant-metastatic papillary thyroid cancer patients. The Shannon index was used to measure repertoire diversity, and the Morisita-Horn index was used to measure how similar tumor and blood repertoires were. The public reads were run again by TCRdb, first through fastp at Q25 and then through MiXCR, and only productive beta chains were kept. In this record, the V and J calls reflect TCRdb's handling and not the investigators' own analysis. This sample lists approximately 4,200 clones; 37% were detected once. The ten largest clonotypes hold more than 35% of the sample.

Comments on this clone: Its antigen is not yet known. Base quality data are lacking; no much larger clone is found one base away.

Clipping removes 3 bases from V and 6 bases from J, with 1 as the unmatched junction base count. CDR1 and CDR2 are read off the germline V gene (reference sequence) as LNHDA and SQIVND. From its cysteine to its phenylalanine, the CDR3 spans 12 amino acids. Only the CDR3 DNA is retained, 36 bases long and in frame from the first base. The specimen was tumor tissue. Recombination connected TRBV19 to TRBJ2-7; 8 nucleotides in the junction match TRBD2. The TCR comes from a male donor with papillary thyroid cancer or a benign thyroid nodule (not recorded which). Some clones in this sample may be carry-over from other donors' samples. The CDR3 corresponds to CASSMREAEQYF. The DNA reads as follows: TGTGCCAGTAGTATGCGGGAGGCCGAGCAGTACTTC.